The rows below give T cell receptor beta chains drawn from one sample of a study of blood T cell repertoires in COVID-19. TCRdb keeps only in-frame clones here, not all; method: immunoSEQ multiplex PCR. Of around 260,000 clones in the sample, just over 90% were seen once. Material: peripheral blood. These receptor sequences come from a woman between 25 and 40 years old with COVID-19, enrolled during active disease. Both conserved end residues are part of each CDR3. Fields, in order: D gene, clone size, V gene, J gene, CDR3 DNA, CDR3 protein. A D gene is named only where the DNA matches it firmly. Size tells how often a clone was seen (once, few, many) or the class of an expanded clone, and some rows leave it out.

TRBD2	.	TRBV2	TRBJ2-1	TGTGCCAGCGGAGAAGCGGGAGTTAGCAATGAGCAGTTCTTC	CASGEAGVSNEQFF
.	.	TRBV2	TRBJ1-6	TGTGCCAGCAGGAGGAGGGGTTTAAGTAATTCACCCCTCCACTTT	CASRRRGLSNSPLHF
.	.	TRBV27	TRBJ2-5	TGTGCCAGCAGTTTAGGCAGTTCCCAAGAGACCCAGTACTTC	CASSLGSSQETQYF
TRBD2	.	TRBV10-3	TRBJ2-3	TGTGCCATCAGTGGTGGTGGTAGCGGGAAAGGTGCTAGCACAGATACGCAGTATTTT	CAISGGGSGKGASTDTQYF
TRBD2	.	TRBV11-2	TRBJ2-7	TGTGCCAGCAGCTCGAGCGGGAGCACCAACGAGCAGTACTTC	CASSSSGSTNEQYF
.	.	TRBV2	TRBJ2-3	TGTGCCAGCAGTGGGGAGGTCACAGATACGCAGTATTTT	CASSGEVTDTQYF
TRBD1	.	TRBV13	TRBJ2-3	TGTGCCAGCAGCTTAGTTCGGACAGGGGGCAGGGATACGCAGTATTTT	CASSLVRTGGRDTQYF
.	.	TRBV27	TRBJ1-2	TGTGCCAGCAGTCAAAACGCCAGGGTGTCCTATGGCTACACCTTC	CASSQNARVSYGYTF
.	.	TRBV18	TRBJ1-1	TGTGCCAGCTCACCCCCGACAGGCATGAACACTGAAGCTTTCTTT	CASSPPTGMNTEAFF
TRBD1	.	TRBV9	TRBJ2-3	TGTGCCAGCAGCGTAGGCTTGGACAGGGGGCAAGATACGCAGTATTTT	CASSVGLDRGQDTQYF
.	few	TRBV18	TRBJ1-1	TGTGCCAGCTCACCGTCAGGAGGTTGGACTGAAGCTTTCTTT	CASSPSGGWTEAFF
.	.	TRBV4-2	TRBJ1-2	TGTGCCAGCAGCCAATGGTCTGACAGAACGATTAACTATGGCTACACCTTC	CASSQWSDRTINYGYTF
.	.	TRBV19	TRBJ1-3	TGTGCCAGTAGTAGAGACAGCGGCTCTGGAAACACCATATATTTT	CASSRDSGSGNTIYF
TRBD1	.	TRBV30	TRBJ2-2	TGTGCCTGGAGTCGGGACAGTCTAACCGGGGAGCTGTTTTTT	CAWSRDSLTGELFF
TRBD1	.	TRBV19	TRBJ2-3	TGTGCCAGTAGAACCGGGACAGGGGCAGATACGCAGTATTTT	CASRTGTGADTQYF
.	.	TRBV29-1	TRBJ2-7	TGCAGCGTGTCCGGGACATACTCCTACGAGCAGTACTTC	CSVSGTYSYEQYF
.	.	TRBV6-5	TRBJ1-5	TGTGCCAGCAGCAGTTCGTATAGCAATCAGCCCCAGCATTTT	CASSSSYSNQPQHF
.	.	TRBV5-1	TRBJ1-1	TGCGCCAGCAGCTTGGTAGTGAACACTGAAGCTTTCTTT	CASSLVVNTEAFF
TRBD2	few	TRBV19	TRBJ2-6	TGTGCCAGTATCCACCGAGGGGAGGGCTTCTCTGGGGCCAACGTCCTGACTTTC	CASIHRGEGFSGANVLTF
.	once	TRBV24-1	TRBJ2-3	TGTGCCACCAGTGCCAGGACAGACACAGATACGCAGTATTTT	CATSARTDTDTQYF
TRBD2	many	TRBV9	TRBJ2-2	TGTGCCAGCAGTTCCGGGAGGGGTATGTCCGGGGAGCTGTTTTTT	CASSSGRGMSGELFF
TRBD2	once	TRBV5-5	TRBJ2-1	TGTGCCAGCAGCTTCCTAGCGGGAGCCCCCAGGGATGAGCAGTTCTTC	CASSFLAGAPRDEQFF
TRBD2	.	TRBV3-1/TRBV3-2	TRBJ2-3	TGTGCCAGCAGCATACTAGCGGGTGAAGATACGCAGTATTTT	CASSILAGEDTQYF
.	.	TRBV4-1	TRBJ1-2	TGCGCCAGCAGCCAAGATATACTGGACTATGGCTACACCTTC	CASSQDILDYGYTF
TRBD1	.	TRBV6-5	TRBJ2-5	TGTGCCAGCAGTCAACAGGGGGCGGAGGAGACCCAGTACTTC	CASSQQGAEETQYF
.	.	TRBV5-1	TRBJ2-6	TGCGCCAGCAGCGAGGAGTCTGGGGCCAACGTCCTGACTTTC	CASSEESGANVLTF
TRBD2	.	TRBV30	TRBJ2-1	TGTGCCTGGAGTCGGCTTAGCGGGACCTACAATGAGCAGTTCTTC	CAWSRLSGTYNEQFF
.	.	TRBV30	TRBJ2-2	TGTGCCTGGAGTGTAGTAGCGAACACCGGGGAGCTGTTTTTT	CAWSVVANTGELFF
TRBD2	.	TRBV5-6	TRBJ2-1	TGTGCCAGCAGCTTGGCTAGCGGAACCTACAATGAGCAGTTCTTC	CASSLASGTYNEQFF
TRBD2	once	TRBV2	TRBJ2-1	TGTGCCAGCAGTGTCGGCGGGAGGGACAATGAGCAGTTCTTC	CASSVGGRDNEQFF
TRBD1	.	TRBV11-2	TRBJ1-5	TGTGCCAGCAGCCTACACGGACAGGGGAAATATGAGCCCCAGCATTTT	CASSLHGQGKYEPQHF
.	.	TRBV11-2	TRBJ2-7	TGTGCCAGCAGCCCTGACCAGCGGACGTACTTC	CASSPDQRTYF
TRBD1	.	TRBV19	TRBJ1-4	TGTGCCAGTAGCCCCTCCGGGACAGTTAATGAAAAACTGTTTTTT	CASSPSGTVNEKLFF
.	.	TRBV5-8	TRBJ2-3	TGTGCCAGCAGCTTACGTGGACTCACAGATACGCAGTATTTT	CASSLRGLTDTQYF
.	.	TRBV9	TRBJ2-5	TGTGCCAGCAGCGTAGCGGGAGTGGGAGAGACCCAGTACTTC	CASSVAGVGETQYF
.	.	TRBV9	TRBJ1-5	TGTGCCAGCAGCGCAGGGGCCCTTAGCAATCAGCCCCAGCATTTT	CASSAGALSNQPQHF
.	.	TRBV7-9	TRBJ2-1	TGTGCCAGCAGCTTTCAAACCTACAATGAGCAGTTCTTC	CASSFQTYNEQFF
.	.	TRBV29-1	TRBJ1-2	TGCAGCGTTGAAGATCGAACCGGAGTGGTCTATGGCTACACCTTC	CSVEDRTGVVYGYTF
.	.	TRBV6-2/TRBV6-3	TRBJ2-1	TGTGCCAGCAGTTACGAACGGTACAATGAGCAGTTCTTC	CASSYERYNEQFF
TRBD1	.	TRBV29-1	TRBJ1-6	TGCAGCGTTCGGGGACAGGGGATTGATTCACCCCTCCACTTT	CSVRGQGIDSPLHF
TRBD1	.	TRBV4-1	TRBJ1-2	TGCGCCAGCAGCCTGCTCGGACAGGCGGGCTACACCTTC	CASSLLGQAGYTF
.	few	TRBV15	TRBJ1-5	TGTGCCACCAGCAGAGATGGCGCAGGGCGTGAGCCCCAGCATTTT	CATSRDGAGREPQHF
TRBD2	.	TRBV5-6	TRBJ2-7	TGTGCCAGCAGCGGGGGACTAGCGGTCTCCTACGAGCAGTACTTC	CASSGGLAVSYEQYF
.	.	TRBV19	TRBJ1-1	TGTGCCAGTAGTATGAGGGTTTACACTGAAGCTTTCTTT	CASSMRVYTEAFF
.	.	TRBV19	TRBJ2-1	TGTGCCAGTAGGAGCGGAATTTCCTACAATGAGCAGTTCTTC	CASRSGISYNEQFF
TRBD1	.	TRBV6-5	TRBJ1-5	TGTGCCAGCAACAGGGGGCCAGGTCAGCCCCAGCATTTT	CASNRGPGQPQHF
.	.	TRBV3-1/TRBV3-2	TRBJ2-7	TGTGCCAGCAGCCAAGACGGAGACGGATCCTACGAGCAGTACTTC	CASSQDGDGSYEQYF
TRBD2	.	TRBV19	TRBJ2-3	TGTGCCAGTAGTATAGCTGGACTAGCGGGAGGGCCGGGCACAGATACGCAGTATTTT	CASSIAGLAGGPGTDTQYF
.	.	TRBV7-2	TRBJ1-1	TGTGCCAGCAGCTTACAAAGCTCCATGAACACTGAAGCTTTCTTT	CASSLQSSMNTEAFF
TRBD1	.	TRBV28	TRBJ1-2	TGTGCCAGCAGTTTCTCACAGACAGGGAAAAGAATCAGCTACACCTTC	CASSFSQTGKRISYTF
TRBD2	.	TRBV5-6	TRBJ2-2	TGTGCCAGCAGCGCCCGGGGAGCGGGAGCTACCGGGGAGCTGTTTTTT	CASSARGAGATGELFF
.	.	TRBV5-1	TRBJ2-2	TGCGCCAGCAGCTTCGCAGGGTCCGGGGAGCTGTTTTTT	CASSFAGSGELFF
TRBD2	.	TRBV15	TRBJ2-7	TGTGCCACCAGCAGCCGTGGAGCGGGAGGCGAGCAGTACTTC	CATSSRGAGGEQYF